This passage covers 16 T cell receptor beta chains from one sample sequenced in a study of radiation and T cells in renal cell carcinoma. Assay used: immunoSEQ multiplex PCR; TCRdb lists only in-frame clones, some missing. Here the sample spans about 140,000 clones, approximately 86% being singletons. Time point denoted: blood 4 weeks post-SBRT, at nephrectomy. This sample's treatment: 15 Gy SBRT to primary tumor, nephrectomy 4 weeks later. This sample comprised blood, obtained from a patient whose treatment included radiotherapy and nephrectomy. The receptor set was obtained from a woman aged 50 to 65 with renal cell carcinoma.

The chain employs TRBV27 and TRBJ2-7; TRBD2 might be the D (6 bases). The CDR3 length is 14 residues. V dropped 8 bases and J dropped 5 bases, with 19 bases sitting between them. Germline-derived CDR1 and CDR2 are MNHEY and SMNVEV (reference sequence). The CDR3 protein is CASLPGVASDEQYF. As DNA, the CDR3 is TGTGCCAGCCTCCCGGGGGTCGCTTCCGACGAGCAGTACTTC.

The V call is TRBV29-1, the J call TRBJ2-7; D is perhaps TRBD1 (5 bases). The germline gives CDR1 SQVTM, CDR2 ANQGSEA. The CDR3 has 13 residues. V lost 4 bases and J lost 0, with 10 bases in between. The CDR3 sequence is CSVAPTASYEQYF. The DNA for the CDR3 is TGCAGCGTTGCTCCGACAGCCTCCTACGAGCAGTACTTC.

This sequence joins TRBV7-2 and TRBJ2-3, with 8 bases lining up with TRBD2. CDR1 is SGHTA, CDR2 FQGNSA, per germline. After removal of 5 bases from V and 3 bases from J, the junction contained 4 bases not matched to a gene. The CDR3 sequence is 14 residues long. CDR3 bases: TGTGCCAGCAGCCCCCAGCGGGAGACAGATACGCAGTATTTT. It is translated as CASSPQRETDTQYF.

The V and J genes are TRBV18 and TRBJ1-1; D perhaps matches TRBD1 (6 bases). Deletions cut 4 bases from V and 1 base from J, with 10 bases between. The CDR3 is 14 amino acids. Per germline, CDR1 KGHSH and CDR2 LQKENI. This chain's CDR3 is CASSQPGQNTEAFF. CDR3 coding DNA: TGTGCCAGCTCACAGCCGGGACAGAACACTGAAGCTTTCTTT.

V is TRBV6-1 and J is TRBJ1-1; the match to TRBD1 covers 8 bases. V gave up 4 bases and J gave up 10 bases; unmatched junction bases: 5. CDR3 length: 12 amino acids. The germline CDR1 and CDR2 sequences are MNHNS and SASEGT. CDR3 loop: CASSGNDRGAFF. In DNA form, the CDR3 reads TGTGCCAGCAGTGGGAACGACAGGGGAGCTTTCTTT.

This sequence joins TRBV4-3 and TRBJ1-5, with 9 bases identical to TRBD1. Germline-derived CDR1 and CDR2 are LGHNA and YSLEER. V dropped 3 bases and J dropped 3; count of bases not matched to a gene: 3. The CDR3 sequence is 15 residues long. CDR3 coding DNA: TGCGCCAGCAGCCAGGGGACAGGGATCAATCAGCCCCAGCATTTT. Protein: CASSQGTGINQPQHF.

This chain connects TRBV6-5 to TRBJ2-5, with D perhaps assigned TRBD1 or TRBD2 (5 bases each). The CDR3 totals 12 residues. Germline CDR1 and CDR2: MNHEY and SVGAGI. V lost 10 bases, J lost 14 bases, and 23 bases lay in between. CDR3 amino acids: CATQGRWVDLYF. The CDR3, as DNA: TGTGCCACGCAGGGACGTTGGGTAGATTTATACTTC.

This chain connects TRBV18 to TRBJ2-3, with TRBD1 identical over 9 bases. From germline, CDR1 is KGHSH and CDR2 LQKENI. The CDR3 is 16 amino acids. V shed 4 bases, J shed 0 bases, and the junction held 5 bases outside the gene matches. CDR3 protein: CASSRRTGVSTDTQYF. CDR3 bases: TGTGCCAGCTCACGCCGGACAGGGGTGAGCACAGATACGCAGTATTTT.

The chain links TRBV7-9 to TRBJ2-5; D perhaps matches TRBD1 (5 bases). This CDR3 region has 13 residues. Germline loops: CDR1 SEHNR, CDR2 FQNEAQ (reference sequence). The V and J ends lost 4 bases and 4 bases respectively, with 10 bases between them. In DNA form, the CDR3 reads TGTGCCAGCAGCTCCAGGGCCGTAGAGACCCAGTACTTC. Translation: CASSSRAVETQYF.

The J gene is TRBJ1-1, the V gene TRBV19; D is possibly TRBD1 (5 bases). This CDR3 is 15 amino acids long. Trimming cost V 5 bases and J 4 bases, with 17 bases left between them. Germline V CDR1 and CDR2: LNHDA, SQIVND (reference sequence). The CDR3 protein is CASSPHDLQGTEAFF. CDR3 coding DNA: TGTGCCAGTAGTCCGCACGATCTCCAGGGCACTGAAGCTTTCTTT.

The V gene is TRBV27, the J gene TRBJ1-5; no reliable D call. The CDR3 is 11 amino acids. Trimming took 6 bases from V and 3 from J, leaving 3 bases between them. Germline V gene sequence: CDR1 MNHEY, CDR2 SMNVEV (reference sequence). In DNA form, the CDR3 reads TGTGCCAGCAGCTCCAATCAGCCCCAGCATTTT. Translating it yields CASSSNQPQHF.

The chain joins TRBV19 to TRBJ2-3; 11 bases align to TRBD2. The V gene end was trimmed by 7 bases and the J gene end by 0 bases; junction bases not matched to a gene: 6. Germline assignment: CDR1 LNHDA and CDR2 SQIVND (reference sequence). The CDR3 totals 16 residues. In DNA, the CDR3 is TGTGCCAGTACCGATAGCGGGGGGGATAGCACAGATACGCAGTATTTT. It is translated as CASTDSGGDSTDTQYF.

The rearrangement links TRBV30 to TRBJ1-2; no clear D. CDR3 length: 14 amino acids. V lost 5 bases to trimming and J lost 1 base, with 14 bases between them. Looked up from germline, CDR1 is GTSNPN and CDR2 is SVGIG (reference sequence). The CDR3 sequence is CAWVGGNSNYGYTF. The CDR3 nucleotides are TGTGCCTGGGTCGGCGGGAATAGTAACTATGGCTACACCTTC.

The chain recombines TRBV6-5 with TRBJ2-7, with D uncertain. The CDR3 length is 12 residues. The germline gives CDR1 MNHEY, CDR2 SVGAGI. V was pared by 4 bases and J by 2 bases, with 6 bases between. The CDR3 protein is CASSSDTYEQYF. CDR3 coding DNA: TGTGCCAGCAGTTCCGACACCTACGAGCAGTACTTC.

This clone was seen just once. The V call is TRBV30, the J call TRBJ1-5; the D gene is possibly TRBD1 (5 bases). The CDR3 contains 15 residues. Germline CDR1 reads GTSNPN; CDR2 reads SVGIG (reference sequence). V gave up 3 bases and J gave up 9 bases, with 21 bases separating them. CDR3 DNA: TGTGCCTGGAGGCCGGGGTCGGGTTTCGGGGGGCCCCAGCATTTT. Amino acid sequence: CAWRPGSGFGGPQHF.

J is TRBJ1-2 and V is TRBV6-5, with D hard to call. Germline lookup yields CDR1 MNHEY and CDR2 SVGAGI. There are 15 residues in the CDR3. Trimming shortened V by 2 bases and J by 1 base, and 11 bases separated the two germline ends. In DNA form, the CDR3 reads TGTGCCAGCAGTTACAGCAGGACTAATAACTATGGCTACACCTTC. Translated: CASSYSRTNNYGYTF.